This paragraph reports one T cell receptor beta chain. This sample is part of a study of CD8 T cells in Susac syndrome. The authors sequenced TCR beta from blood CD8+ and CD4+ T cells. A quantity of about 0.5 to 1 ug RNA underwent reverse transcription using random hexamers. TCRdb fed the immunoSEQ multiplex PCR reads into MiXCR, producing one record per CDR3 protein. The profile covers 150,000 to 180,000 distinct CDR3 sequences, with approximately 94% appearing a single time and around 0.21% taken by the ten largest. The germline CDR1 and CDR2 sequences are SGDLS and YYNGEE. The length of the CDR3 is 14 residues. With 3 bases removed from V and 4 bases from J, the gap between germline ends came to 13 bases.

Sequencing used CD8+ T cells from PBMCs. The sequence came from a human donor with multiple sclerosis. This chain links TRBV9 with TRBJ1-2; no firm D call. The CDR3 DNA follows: TGTGCCAGCAGCGGCCCCGAGCAGCCCTATGGCTACACCTTC. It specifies CASSGPEQPYGYTF.